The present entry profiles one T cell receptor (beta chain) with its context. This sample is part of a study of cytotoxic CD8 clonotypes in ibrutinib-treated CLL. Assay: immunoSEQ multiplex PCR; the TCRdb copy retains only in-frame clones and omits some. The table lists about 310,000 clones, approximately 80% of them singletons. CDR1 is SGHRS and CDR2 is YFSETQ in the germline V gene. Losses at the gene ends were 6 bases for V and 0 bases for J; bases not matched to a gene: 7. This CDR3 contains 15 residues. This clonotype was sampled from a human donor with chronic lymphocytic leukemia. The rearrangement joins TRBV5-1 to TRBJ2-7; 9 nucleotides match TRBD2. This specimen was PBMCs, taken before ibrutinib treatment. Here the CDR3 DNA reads TGCGCCAGCACGGGCCCTAGCGGGGACTCCTACGAGCAGTACTTC. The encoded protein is CASTGPSGDSYEQYF.